The 25 T cell receptor beta chains given below trace back to one sample, sequenced in a study of OX40 agonist ivuxolimab in advanced cancers. Sequenced by immunoSEQ multiplex PCR; TCRdb stores in-frame clones only, minus some. The sample lists fewer than 85,000 clones; about 90% were seen once. Material: CD4+ or CD8+ T cells sorted from blood, obtained in a trial of the OX40 agonist ivuxolimab. The receptors originated from an adult with an advanced solid tumor such as melanoma, head and neck, liver or kidney cancer.

The rearrangement uses TRBV19 and TRBJ1-3; 8 nucleotides match TRBD1. Germline lookup yields CDR1 LNHDA and CDR2 SQIVND (reference sequence). This CDR3 has 17 amino acids. V trimming: 5 bases; J trimming: 0 bases; junction bases outside the gene matches: 9. The chain's CDR3 is CASSPYRGGSSGNTIYF. The CDR3 DNA reads as TGTGCCAGTAGTCCATACAGGGGGGGATCCTCTGGAAACACCATATATTTT. The whole variable domain, remainder taken from reference TRBV19 and TRBJ1-3, is DGGITQSPKYLFRKEGQNVTLSCEQNLNHDAMYWYRQDPGQGLRLIYYSQIVNDFQKGDIAEGYSVSREKKESFPLTVTSAQKNPTAFYLCASSPYRGGSSGNTIYFGEGSWLTVV.

This clone has only one observation. V is TRBV7-6 and J is TRBJ1-2; TRBD1 matches at 8 bases. This CDR3 spans 12 amino acids. Germline-derived CDR1 and CDR2 are SGHVS and FNYEAQ. The trim removed 6 bases at V and 7 bases at J, leaving 4 bases unmatched. The CDR3, as DNA: TGTGCCAGCAGATCGGACAGGGCTGGCTACACCTTC. Translation: CASRSDRAGYTF. Complete variable domain (other parts from reference TRBV7-6 and TRBJ1-2): GAGVSQSPRYKVTKRGQDVALRCDPISGHVSLYWYRQALGQGPEFLTYFNYEAQQDKSGLPNDRFSAERPEGSISTLTIQRTEQRDSAMYRCASRSDRAGYTFGSGTRLTVV.

The rearrangement links TRBV19 to TRBJ1-2; no firm D call. This CDR3 is built from 14 residues. V was cut by 0 bases and J by 7 bases, with 12 bases left in between. CDR1 is LNHDA and CDR2 is SQIVND in the germline V gene (reference sequence). The CDR3 nucleotides read TGTGCCAGTAGTATAGATATCCAGGTTGGTGGCTACACCTTC. Its protein product is CASSIDIQVGGYTF.

The chain uses TRBV7-2 and TRBJ2-5, with no clear D. Trimming took 4 bases from V and 7 from J, leaving 13 bases between them. CDR1 SGHTA and CDR2 FQGNSA come from the germline V gene. This CDR3 is 13 amino acids long. CDR3 loop: CASSSDRVTTQYF. In nucleotides, the CDR3 is TGTGCCAGCAGCTCCGACCGAGTGACGACCCAGTACTTC.

This clone has just a few counts. The V call is TRBV20-1, the J call TRBJ1-2; 7 positions agree with TRBD1. CDR1 DFQATT and CDR2 SNEGSKA come from the germline V gene (reference sequence). CDR3 length equals 11 residues. The ends lost 6 bases at V and 7 bases at J; junction bases unmatched: 5. CDR3 loop: CSARGTAGYTF. DNA of the CDR3: TGCAGTGCCCGCGGGACAGCTGGCTACACCTTC.

The chain carries TRBV2 and TRBJ1-5; TRBD1 matches at 9 bases. Germline V gene lookup returns CDR1 SNHLY and CDR2 FYNNEI. The CDR3 sequence is 14 residues long. With V trimmed by 7 bases and J by 10 bases, 11 bases remained unmatched. CDR3 region: CASTEGTGKRPQHF. The CDR3 nucleotides are TGTGCCAGCACCGAAGGGACAGGGAAACGACCCCAGCATTTT.

A word on this clone: At the DNA level, this CDR3 is encoded by other sequences in the same sample as well. The V gene is TRBV11-3, the J gene TRBJ2-2; a possible D gene is TRBD1 (6 bases). This CDR3 contains 16 residues. V was pared by 3 bases and J by 2 bases, with 13 bases between. Germline lookup yields CDR1 SGHNT and CDR2 YENEEA. The CDR3 nucleotides read TGTGCCAGCAGCTTGGCCCAGGGGCTAAACACCGGGGAGCTGTTTTTT. It codes for CASSLAQGLNTGELFF.

The J gene is TRBJ2-4, the V gene TRBV28; D gene ambiguous. This CDR3 spans 14 amino acids. CDR1 and CDR2 from the germline V gene are MDHEN and SYDVKM. The V gene lost 2 bases and the J gene lost 9 bases, with 14 bases spanning the gap. The DNA of the CDR3 is TGTGCCAGCAGTTTAAATTCCCCGCCGAGCATTCAGTACTTC. Amino acid sequence: CASSLNSPPSIQYF.

The chain recombines TRBV9 with TRBJ2-5; no reliable D call. The germline V gene encodes CDR1 SGDLS and CDR2 YYNGEE. With 0 bases removed from V and 3 bases from J, the gap between germline ends came to 9 bases. This CDR3 has 14 amino acids. This CDR3 reads CASSVGALEETQYF. For the CDR3, the DNA is TGTGCCAGCAGCGTAGGGGCATTGGAAGAGACCCAGTACTTC.

The chain uses TRBV15 and TRBJ1-4; 7 bases fit TRBD1. CDR3 length: 14 residues. The germline V gene encodes CDR1 LNHNV and CDR2 YYDKDF (reference sequence). The trim removed 5 bases at V and 8 bases at J, leaving 8 bases unmatched. CDR3 nucleotide sequence: TGTGCCACCAGCTTAGGGGGCCGGGGAGAAAAACTGTTTTTT. This sequence encodes CATSLGGRGEKLFF. Using reference TRBV15 and TRBJ1-4 for the parts outside the CDR3, the full variable domain is DAMVIQNPRYQVTQFGKPVTLSCSQTLNHNVMYWYQQKSSQAPKLLFHYYDKDFNNEADTPDNFQSRRPNTSFCFLDIRSPGLGDTAMYLCATSLGGRGEKLFFGSGTQLSVL.

There are a few counts of this clone. The chain combines TRBV6-5 with TRBJ1-5; D ambiguous. CDR1 is MNHEY, CDR2 SVGAGI, per germline. V was pared by 0 bases and J by 3 bases, with 6 bases between. The CDR3 is 14 amino acids. The CDR3 region has the DNA TGTGCCAGCAGTTACTCAGGGAACAATCAGCCCCAGCATTTT. This gives the protein CASSYSGNNQPQHF.

This chain uses TRBV7-9 with TRBJ1-4, with TRBD1 matching 7 bases. Germline V gene sequence: CDR1 SEHNR, CDR2 FQNEAQ (reference sequence). The CDR3 is made up of 16 amino acids. V lost 4 bases to trimming and J lost 5 bases; unmatched junction nucleotides: 10. This chain's CDR3 is CASSSRPGQLNEKLFF. CDR3 in DNA: TGTGCCAGCAGCTCTAGACCGGGACAGTTAAATGAAAAACTGTTTTTT.

V gene TRBV11-2 combines with J gene TRBJ2-5, with a weak D call TRBD1 (6 bases). Germline CDR1 is SGHAT and CDR2 is FQNNGV. This CDR3 has 13 amino acids. The germline V and J ends were trimmed by 3 bases and 2 bases, with 7 bases remaining between them. The CDR3 sequence is CASSFGQQETQYF. CDR3 bases: TGTGCCAGCAGCTTCGGACAGCAAGAGACCCAGTACTTC.

The chain carries TRBV7-2 and TRBJ2-1; TRBD2 is a possible D gene (6 bases). Germline-derived CDR1 and CDR2 are SGHTA and FQGNSA. The V end lost 3 bases, the J end lost 10 bases, and 16 bases lay between the germline ends. The CDR3 is 14 amino acids. This CDR3 reads CASSLLAGLGEQFF. The CDR3 nucleotides read TGTGCCAGCAGCTTGCTGGCGGGACTCGGGGAGCAGTTCTTC. The variable domain in full, completed from reference TRBV7-2 and TRBJ2-1, reads GAGVSQSPSNKVTEKGKDVELRCDPISGHTALYWYRQSLGQGLEFLIYFQGNSAPDKSGLPSDRFSAERTGGSVSTLTIQRTQQEDSAVYLCASSLLAGLGEQFFGPGTRLTVL.

The chain recombines TRBV10-1 with TRBJ2-3; 10 positions agree with TRBD2. The CDR3 consists of 17 residues. Germline-derived CDR1 and CDR2 are WNHNN and SYGVQD (reference sequence). Trimming took 7 bases from V and 0 from J; bases not matched to a gene: 10. CDR3 residues: CASMVTSGCSSTDTQYF. As DNA, the CDR3 is TGCGCCAGCATGGTGACTAGCGGGTGCTCTAGCACAGATACGCAGTATTTT.

The chain links TRBV18 to TRBJ2-1; D is uncertain. The V end was cut by 2 bases, the J end by 7 bases, with 9 bases between. The CDR3 consists of 13 residues. Germline assignment: CDR1 KGHSH and CDR2 LQKENI. Written as DNA, the CDR3 is TGTGCCAGCTCACCATCGGCTCTTAATGAGCAGTTCTTC. This gives the protein CASSPSALNEQFF. Variable domain in full (rest from reference TRBV18 and TRBJ2-1): NAGVMQNPRHLVRRRGQEARLRCSPMKGHSHVYWYRQLPEEGLKFMVYLQKENIIDESGMPKERFSAEFPKEGPSILRIQQVVRGDSAAYFCASSPSALNEQFFGPGTRLTVL.

The chain employs TRBV6-5 and TRBJ2-3; the D call may be TRBD1 or TRBD2 (5 bases each). The V gene's germline CDR1 is MNHEY and CDR2 SVGAGI. Trimming cost V 2 bases and J 0 bases, with 9 bases left between them. This CDR3 has 15 amino acids. The CDR3 loop is CASSYQGASTDTQYF. In DNA form, the CDR3 reads TGTGCCAGCAGTTACCAGGGAGCCAGCACAGATACGCAGTATTTT.

The rearrangement joins TRBV29-1 to TRBJ2-7; D possibly corresponds to TRBD2 (6 bases). Trimming took 5 bases from V and 2 from J, leaving 16 bases between them. The CDR3 sequence is 14 residues long. Looked up from germline, CDR1 is SQVTM and CDR2 is ANQGSEA. DNA of the CDR3: TGCAGCGTTTTCGAGGCGGGGAAGACCTACGAGCAGTACTTC. Amino acids: CSVFEAGKTYEQYF.

The count of this clone is one. This chain connects TRBV2 to TRBJ2-6; tentatively, D is TRBD2 (5 bases). Germline CDR1 is SNHLY and CDR2 is FYNNEI. There are 15 residues in the CDR3. Trimming left V 6 bases short and J 4 bases short, with 13 bases between. CDR3 bases: TGTGCCAGCAGCACCTCTAGCTACGGGGCCAACGTCCTGACTTTC. This sequence encodes CASSTSSYGANVLTF.

In this sample, this clone turned up once. The V and J genes are TRBV28 and TRBJ2-2; D is possibly TRBD1 (5 bases). The CDR3 covers 14 residues. Germline CDR1 is MDHEN and CDR2 is SYDVKM. Trimming removed 7 bases at V and 5 bases at J, with 14 bases between. CDR3 coding DNA: TGTGCCAGCAAACGACAGTCTGTAACCGGGGAGCTGTTTTTT. As protein: CASKRQSVTGELFF.

This clone was detected only once. The rearrangement links TRBV11-3 to TRBJ2-2; tentative D call: TRBD1 (6 bases). Germline assignment: CDR1 SGHNT and CDR2 YENEEA. Trimming removed 1 base from V and 4 bases from J, with 7 bases in between. The CDR3 consists of 14 residues. The CDR3 reads CASSLGTVTGELFF. In nucleotides, the CDR3 is TGTGCCAGCAGCTTAGGGACAGTCACCGGGGAGCTGTTTTTT.

The chain uses TRBV7-6 and TRBJ2-7; D is possibly TRBD2 (6 bases). This CDR3 contains 12 residues. With 2 bases removed from V and 9 bases from J, the gap between germline ends came to 11 bases. Germline V gene lookup returns CDR1 SGHVS and CDR2 FNYEAQ. In nucleotides, the CDR3 is TGTGCCAGCAGCTTAAGCGCGGGGCCGCAGTACTTC. It specifies CASSLSAGPQYF.

This chain uses TRBV10-2 with TRBJ2-4, with unresolved D. The CDR3 is 12 residues long. Trimming pared 4 bases from V and 6 bases from J, leaving 7 bases between. Germline V gene lookup returns CDR1 WSHSY and CDR2 SAAADI. Here the CDR3 reads CASSGGGNIQYF. CDR3 DNA sequence: TGCGCCAGCAGTGGGGGTGGAAACATTCAGTACTTC.

A word on this clone: Relative to the germline gene, one junction end is altered; a read error may explain this. The chain employs TRBV7-3 and TRBJ2-7; D is perhaps TRBD1 (6 bases). The V gene's germline CDR1 is SGHTA and CDR2 FQGTGA. The CDR3 spans 13 residues. The CDR3 region is CAGSETGEYEQYF. The CDR3, as DNA: TGTGCCGGCAGCGAGACAGGTGAATACGAGCAGTACTTC.

This sequence joins TRBV5-1 and TRBJ2-3; 8 bases agree with TRBD2. CDR1 and CDR2 (germline): SGHRS, YFSETQ. The CDR3 covers 14 residues. The junction had 5 bases not matched to a gene; V was cut back by 6 bases and J by 2 bases. Here the CDR3 DNA reads TGCGCCAGCAACCCGGGAGGGTACACAGATACGCAGTATTTT. Translating gives CASNPGGYTDTQYF.